The next 14 T cell receptor beta chains were all read from a single sample in a study of blood T cell repertoires in COVID-19. Repertoires were generated with immunoSEQ multiplex PCR, while TCRdb's copy carries only in-frame clones and drops some. Seen here are about 250,000 clones, about 87% observed once, and the top ten hold approximately 6%. The source material was peripheral blood. These receptors came from a woman aged 25 to 39 with COVID-19, enrolled during active disease.

This sequence joins TRBV4-3 and TRBJ2-3, with 16 bases matching TRBD2. CDR1 and CDR2 (germline): LGHNA, YSLEER. Trimming cost V 4 bases and J 5 bases; bases outside gene matches: 9. CDR3 length equals 18 residues. In DNA, the CDR3 is TGCGCCAGCAGCCCCGGGACTAGCGGGGGGGCCGGTGGAGATACGCAGTATTTT. Its protein is CASSPGTSGGAGGDTQYF.

The chain is built from TRBV7-8 and TRBJ2-7, with TRBD2 as a possible D gene (6 bases). The CDR3 is made up of 13 amino acids. Germline values: CDR1 SGHVS, CDR2 FQNEAQ. Trimming left V 4 bases short and J 2 bases short, with 9 bases between. The CDR3 loop is CASSSGLAYEQYV. For the CDR3, the DNA is TGTGCCAGCAGCTCGGGACTGGCCTACGAGCAGTACGTC.

This chain joins TRBV2 and TRBJ1-2, with TRBD1 matching over 7 bases. There are 13 residues in the CDR3. V gave up 1 base and J gave up 6 bases; unmatched junction bases: 2. The V gene's germline CDR1 is SNHLY and CDR2 FYNNEI. The CDR3 DNA is TGTGCCAGCAGTGAAGGAGGGGGCAATGGCTACACCTTC. The encoded protein is CASSEGGGNGYTF.

This chain links TRBV23-1 with TRBJ2-7; D unclear. TRBV23-1 counts as an open reading frame of uncertain function. The CDR3 contains 16 residues. V gave up 0 bases and J gave up 3 bases, with 15 bases separating them. The CDR3 DNA is TGCGCCAGCAGTCAATCCCGTCCCCAACGGTTCTACGAGCAGTACTTC. Its protein product is CASSQSRPQRFYEQYF.

The chain has TRBV7-9 and TRBJ1-6; the match to TRBD1 covers 8 bases. CDR1 and CDR2 from the germline V gene are SEHNR and FQNEAQ (reference sequence). Trimming took 6 bases from V and 9 from J; bases not matched to a gene: 16. The CDR3 is 17 amino acids. CDR3 loop: CASREWGGGQGSSPLHF. As DNA, the CDR3 is TGTGCCAGCAGAGAATGGGGAGGAGGACAGGGTAGTTCACCCCTCCACTTT.

V usage is TRBV9 and J usage is TRBJ1-5; 7 nucleotides align to TRBD1. The V and J ends lost 3 bases and 3 bases, in that order; junction bases with no gene match: 6. This CDR3 has 15 amino acids. Per the germline V gene, CDR1 is SGDLS and CDR2 is YYNGEE. CDR3 in DNA: TGTGCCAGCAGCGCGCTAGGGGGCTCCAATCAGCCCCAGCATTTT. Its translation is CASSALGGSNQPQHF.

This rearrangement joins TRBV28 to TRBJ1-5, with TRBD1 identical over 7 bases. This CDR3 has 16 amino acids. The ends lost 3 bases at V and 3 bases at J; junction bases unmatched: 8. CDR1 MDHEN and CDR2 SYDVKM come from the germline V gene. In DNA, the CDR3 is TGTGCCAGCAGTTTTGAAGGCAGGGGGGCCAATCAGCCCCAGCATTTT. Encoded protein: CASSFEGRGANQPQHF.

This clone was seen just once. The V and J genes are TRBV7-8 and TRBJ1-4; TRBD1 agrees at 7 bases. V dropped 5 bases and J dropped 0; count of bases not matched to a gene: 3. The CDR3 totals 15 residues. Germline values: CDR1 SGHVS, CDR2 FQNEAQ. Written as DNA, the CDR3 is TGTGCCAGCAGCCACAGGGGTGCAACTAATGAAAAACTGTTTTTT. Translating gives CASSHRGATNEKLFF. Full variable domain (remainder filled in from reference TRBV7-8 and TRBJ1-4): GAGVSQSPRYKVAKRGQDVALRCDPISGHVSLFWYQQALGQGPEFLTYFQNEAQLDKSGLPSDRFFAERPEGSVSTLKIQRTQQEDSAVYLCASSHRGATNEKLFFGSGTQLSVL.

The chain joins TRBV18 to TRBJ1-3; a possible D gene is TRBD1 (5 bases). Germline CDR1 KGHSH, CDR2 LQKENI. V was clipped by 2 bases and J by 4 bases, with 9 bases between them. The CDR3 contains 14 residues. The CDR3 bases are TGTGCCAGCTCACCAGGGGCGAGGGGAAACACCATATATTTT. This gives the protein CASSPGARGNTIYF.

The chain joins TRBV24-1 to TRBJ2-1; a weak D match, TRBD2 (6 bases). The CDR3 is 14 amino acids. V was trimmed by 6 bases and J by 8 bases, leaving 16 bases between them. The V gene's germline CDR1 is KGHDR and CDR2 SFDVKD. CDR3 residues: CATSYGVGGDEQFF. CDR3 in DNA: TGTGCCACCAGTTACGGGGTGGGAGGCGATGAGCAGTTCTTC.

The chain has TRBV3-1 (or the pseudogene TRBV3-2) and TRBJ2-5; D is ambiguous. The CDR3 extends over 12 amino acids. Germline CDR1 reads LGHDT; CDR2 reads YNNKEL (reference sequence). V gave up 6 bases and J gave up 5 bases, with 10 bases separating them. CDR3 in amino acids: CASSPDLETQYF. In nucleotides, the CDR3 is TGTGCCAGCAGTCCCGACTTGGAGACCCAGTACTTC.

The genes are TRBV5-5 and TRBJ2-6, with TRBD1 matching 8 bases. J gave up 4 bases and V 4 bases, and 4 bases lay outside the gene matches. The CDR3 has 15 amino acids. Germline V gives CDR1 SGHKS, CDR2 YYEKEE (reference sequence). As DNA, the CDR3 is TGTGCCAGCAGCCCAGGGGGCGCCGGGGCCAACGTCCTGACTTTC. Its protein product is CASSPGGAGANVLTF. Combining the CDR3 with reference TRBV5-5 and TRBJ2-6 gives the whole variable domain DAGVTQSPTHLIKTRGQQVTLRCSPISGHKSVSWYQQVLGQGPQFIFQYYEKEERGRGNFPDRFSARQFPNYSSELNVNALLLGDSALYLCASSPGGAGANVLTFGAGSRLTVL.

The J gene is TRBJ2-3, the V gene TRBV2; 9 nucleotides agree with TRBD2. The V segment lost 3 bases and the J segment 4 bases; nucleotides outside the gene matches: 8. The CDR3 sequence is 16 residues long. Germline V gene lookup returns CDR1 SNHLY and CDR2 FYNNEI. Here the CDR3 DNA reads TGTGCCAGCAGTGATTCGCCTAGCGGGGTTGCAGATACGCAGTATTTT. Its protein product is CASSDSPSGVADTQYF.

The chain carries TRBV6-5 and TRBJ2-3; TRBD2 agrees at 12 bases. The CDR3 runs 15 residues. Looked up from germline, CDR1 is MNHEY and CDR2 is SVGAGI. The trim removed 2 bases at V and 4 bases at J, leaving 1 base unmatched. In DNA, the CDR3 is TGTGCCAGCAGTTACGGACTAGCGGGGCCAGATACGCAGTATTTT. Translating gives CASSYGLAGPDTQYF.